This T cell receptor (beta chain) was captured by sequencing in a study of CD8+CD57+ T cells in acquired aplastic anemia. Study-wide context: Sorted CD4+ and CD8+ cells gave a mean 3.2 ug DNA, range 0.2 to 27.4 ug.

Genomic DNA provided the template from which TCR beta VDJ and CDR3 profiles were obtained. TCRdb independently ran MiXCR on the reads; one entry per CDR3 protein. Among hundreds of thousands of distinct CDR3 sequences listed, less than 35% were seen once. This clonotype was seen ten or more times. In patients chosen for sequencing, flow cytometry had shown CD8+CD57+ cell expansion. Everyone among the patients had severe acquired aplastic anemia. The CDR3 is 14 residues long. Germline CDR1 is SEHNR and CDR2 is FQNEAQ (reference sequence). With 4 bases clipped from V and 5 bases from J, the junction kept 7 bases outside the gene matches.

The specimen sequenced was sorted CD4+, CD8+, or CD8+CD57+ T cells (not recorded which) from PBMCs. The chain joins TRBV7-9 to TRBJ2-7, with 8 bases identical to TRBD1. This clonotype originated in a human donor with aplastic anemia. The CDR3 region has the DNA TGTGCCAGCAGCTACCCCGACAGGGGCCACGAGCAGTACTTC. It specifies CASSYPDRGHEQYF.